Listed below are T cell receptor beta chains from one sample, sequenced in a study of T cell repertoires in cytomegalovirus infection. TCRdb reprocessed the reads with MiXCR, giving one entry per CDR3 protein. This repertoire shows fewer than 200,000 distinct CDR3 sequences, about 22% found once; its top ten account for under 30%. Their target antigens are unknown. The sample here was CD8+ T cells from cultured PBMCs, taken from culture after CMV antigen stimulation. The receptors derive from a human donor in good health (CMV status not recorded). Some clones in this sample may be carry-over from other donors' samples. CDR3s include the opening cysteine and the closing phenylalanine or tryptophan. Fields, in order: V gene, clone size, D gene, J gene, CDR3 protein, CDR3 DNA. A D gene is named only where the DNA matches it firmly. The listing skips clone size in some rows; elsewhere it reads once, few, many or a size class.

TRBV27,once,-,TRBJ1-5,CASAWGSNQPQHF,TGTGCCAGCGCCTGGGGGAGCAATCAGCCCCAGCATTTT
TRBV4-1,-,TRBD1,TRBJ1-2,CASSPPGTGNNYGYTF,TGCGCCAGCAGCCCCCCCGGGACAGGGAATAACTATGGCTACACCTTC
TRBV9,-,TRBD2,TRBJ2-1,CASSGSGGYNEQFF,TGTGCCAGCAGCGGTAGCGGGGGTTACAATGAGCAGTTCTTC
TRBV6-2/TRBV6-3,-,-,TRBJ1-1,CASSYGGENTEAFF,TGTGCCAGCAGTTACGGAGGGGAGAACACTGAAGCTTTCTTT
TRBV12-3/TRBV12-4,few,-,TRBJ1-1,CASSFPPEAFF,TGTGCCAGCAGTTTTCCGCCTGAAGCTTTCTTT
TRBV6-8,-,-,TRBJ2-5,CASSPGSGETQYF,TGTGCCAGCAGTCCAGGGTCGGGAGAGACCCAGTACTTC
TRBV6-2/TRBV6-3,few,TRBD1,TRBJ1-5,CASSWDRGIPNSNQPQHF,TGTGCCAGCAGCTGGGACAGGGGTATACCTAATAGCAATCAGCCCCAGCATTTT
TRBV28,-,-,TRBJ2-1,CASSLRPNSYNEQFF,TGTGCCAGCAGTTTACGGCCCAACTCCTACAATGAGCAGTTCTTC
TRBV7-2,few,-,TRBJ2-3,CASSPEVSLLVSTDTQYF,TGTGCCAGCAGCCCAGAGGTCAGCCTATTAGTTTCCACAGATACGCAGTATTTT
TRBV7-8,few,-,TRBJ1-5,CASSLEGGGNQPQHF,TGTGCCAGCAGCTTAGAGGGGGGAGGGAATCAGCCCCAGCATTTT
TRBV12-3/TRBV12-4,-,-,TRBJ1-3,CAMMSNSGNTIYF,TGTGCCATGATGTCGAACTCTGGAAACACCATATATTTT
TRBV7-9,-,-,TRBJ1-4,CASSFRSLESANEKLFF,TGTGCCAGCAGCTTTCGCAGTTTGGAGTCGGCTAATGAAAAACTGTTTTTT
TRBV7-8,-,-,TRBJ2-1,CASTSRGTSSYNEQFF,TGTGCCAGCACCTCAAGGGGAACAAGCTCCTACAATGAGCAGTTCTTC
TRBV7-2,-,-,TRBJ2-5,CASSLGYPQETQYF,TGTGCCAGCAGCTTGGGCTACCCCCAAGAGACCCAGTACTTC
TRBV7-8,-,TRBD1,TRBJ1-2,CVVLGQGVYYGYTF,TGTGTCGTGTTAGGACAGGGTGTTTACTATGGCTACACCTTC
TRBV4-3,-,-,TRBJ2-3,CASSPDGTFTDTQYF,TGCGCCAGCAGCCCGGACGGGACCTTCACAGATACGCAGTATTTT
TRBV27,-,-,TRBJ2-7,CASSLSAGNEQYF,TGTGCCAGCAGTTTATCGGCAGGGAACGAGCAGTACTTC
TRBV12-5,few,-,TRBJ1-2,CASGLPGRSSGYTF,TGTGCTAGTGGTTTGCCGGGACGGTCCTCGGGCTACACCTTC
TRBV6-5,few,-,TRBJ1-1,CASKAGPTTEAFF,TGTGCCAGCAAAGCAGGGCCGACCACTGAAGCTTTCTTT
TRBV28,-,-,TRBJ2-5,CASSLSRIQETQYF,TGTGCCAGCAGTTTATCCCGGATCCAAGAGACCCAGTACTTC
TRBV28,-,TRBD1,TRBJ1-5,CASSDTGVGQPQHF,TGTGCCAGCAGTGATACAGGGGTGGGTCAGCCCCAGCATTTT
TRBV7-2,-,TRBD2,TRBJ2-3,CASSLRGWGGTNTDTQYF,TGTGCCAGCAGCTTACGCGGTTGGGGGGGGACGAACACAGATACGCAGTATTTT
TRBV12-3/TRBV12-4,many,-,TRBJ1-4,CASSFTPGIDEKLFF,TGTGCCAGCAGTTTTACTCCAGGGATAGATGAAAAACTGTTTTTT
TRBV11-2,medium-sized,-,TRBJ2-4,CASSSRDQKSAKNIQYF,TGTGCCAGCAGCTCCCGGGACCAAAAATCTGCCAAAAACATTCAGTACTTC
TRBV7-9,few,-,TRBJ1-4,CASSAVNIATNEKLFF,TGTGCCAGCAGCGCAGTCAACATCGCAACTAATGAAAAACTGTTTTTT
TRBV6-2/TRBV6-3,few,-,TRBJ2-3,CASSFSGLTDTQYF,TGTGCCAGCAGTTTCTCGGGCCTCACAGATACGCAGTATTTT
TRBV29-1,-,TRBD1,TRBJ2-7,CSVERDRGYEQYF,TGCAGCGTTGAGAGGGACAGGGGCTACGAGCAGTACTTC
TRBV11-2,few,-,TRBJ2-5,CASSRWMGDQETQYF,TGTGCCAGCAGCCGATGGATGGGGGACCAAGAGACCCAGTACTTC
TRBV4-2,-,-,TRBJ1-2,CASSQENSANYGYTF,TGTGCCAGCAGCCAAGAAAACTCAGCTAACTATGGCTACACCTTC
TRBV28,-,-,TRBJ2-1,CASSLLVYNEQFF,TGTGCCAGCAGTTTGCTCGTATACAATGAGCAGTTCTTC
TRBV7-2,-,-,TRBJ2-7,CASSFGLSYEQYF,TGTGCCAGCAGCTTCGGACTAAGCTACGAGCAGTACTTC
TRBV12-3/TRBV12-4,few,TRBD1,TRBJ2-1,CASSFEGAHNEQFF,TGTGCCAGCAGTTTTGAGGGGGCCCACAATGAGCAGTTCTTC
TRBV7-2,few,TRBD2,TRBJ2-7,CASSLVPSGPSYEQYF,TGTGCCAGCAGCTTAGTGCCTAGCGGGCCTTCCTACGAGCAGTACTTC
TRBV7-8,-,-,TRBJ1-3,CASSFDQAYSGNTIYF,TGTGCCAGCAGCTTTGATCAGGCTTACTCTGGAAACACCATATATTTT
TRBV12-3/TRBV12-4,-,-,TRBJ2-7,CASSFLGPLADEQYF,TGTGCCAGCAGTTTTTTGGGACCCCTAGCCGACGAGCAGTACTTC
TRBV7-9,-,TRBD2,TRBJ2-3,CASILHSGGADTQYF,TGTGCCAGCATCCTGCACAGCGGGGGCGCAGATACGCAGTATTTT
TRBV6-1,-,-,TRBJ1-1,CASSERGVNTEAFF,TGTGCCAGCAGTGAGAGAGGGGTGAACACTGAAGCTTTCTTT
TRBV7-2,few,-,TRBJ2-5,CASSLFQETQYF,TGTGCCAGCAGCTTATTCCAAGAGACCCAGTACTTC
TRBV7-2,-,-,TRBJ1-2,CASSLPADVGYTF,TGTGCCAGCAGCTTACCGGCAGATGTTGGCTACACCTTC
TRBV6-2/TRBV6-3,few,TRBD2,TRBJ2-7,CASSSIERGVSYEQYF,TGTGCCAGCAGTTCTATCGAGCGGGGGGTCTCCTACGAGCAGTACTTC
TRBV7-8,-,-,TRBJ2-3,CASSPWDTDTQYF,TGTGCCAGCAGCCCTTGGGACACAGATACGCAGTATTTT
TRBV12-3/TRBV12-4,few,-,TRBJ2-7,CASSLTRTSEQYF,TGTGCCAGCAGTTTAACTAGAACTTCCGAGCAGTACTTC
TRBV28,few,TRBD1,TRBJ2-2,CASGKGATKTGELFF,TGTGCCAGCGGAAAGGGGGCCACTAAAACCGGGGAGCTGTTTTTT
TRBV4-1,many,-,TRBJ1-5,CASSHASGSNQPQHF,TGCGCCAGCAGCCATGCCTCGGGGAGCAATCAGCCCCAGCATTTT
TRBV6-5,-,-,TRBJ1-5,CASSPSWDQPQHF,TGTGCCAGCAGTCCCTCCTGGGATCAGCCCCAGCATTTT
TRBV6-2/TRBV6-3,-,-,TRBJ1-5,CASSYISGFNQPQHF,TGTGCCAGCAGTTACATTTCAGGGTTCAATCAGCCCCAGCATTTT
TRBV27,few,-,TRBJ1-1,CASSVSSRRTEAFF,TGTGCCAGCAGTGTCTCCTCGAGGCGAACTGAAGCTTTCTTT
TRBV15,-,-,TRBJ1-1,CATSRVGGNTEAFF,TGTGCCACCAGCAGAGTAGGGGGGAACACTGAAGCTTTCTTT
TRBV7-2,few,TRBD1,TRBJ1-2,CASSVGQGYGYTF,TGTGCCAGCAGCGTGGGACAGGGTTATGGCTACACCTTC
TRBV12-3/TRBV12-4,few,-,TRBJ2-1,CASSLAPYNEQFF,TGTGCCAGCAGTTTAGCGCCATACAATGAGCAGTTCTTC
TRBV4-1,few,-,TRBJ2-7,CASSQRTQGGEQYF,TGCGCCAGCAGCCAACGGACGCAGGGGGGGGAGCAGTACTTC
TRBV27,-,-,TRBJ2-4,CASSPREAEAKNIQYF,TGTGCCAGCAGTCCCCGTGAGGCCGAGGCCAAAAACATTCAGTACTTC
TRBV12-3/TRBV12-4,few,-,TRBJ2-4,CASSLGALAKNIQYF,TGTGCCAGCAGTTTGGGGGCCTTAGCCAAAAACATTCAGTACTTC
TRBV27,few,-,TRBJ1-5,CASSPGGAVIWPQHF,TGTGCCAGCAGCCCTGGGGGGGCAGTAATATGGCCCCAGCATTTT
TRBV6-1,-,-,TRBJ2-3,CASRAQRRASTDTQYF,TGTGCCAGCAGGGCTCAGCGGAGAGCTAGCACAGATACGCAGTATTTT
TRBV4-2,few,-,TRBJ1-6,CASSQDFGSPLHF,TGTGCCAGCAGCCAAGATTTCGGCTCACCCCTCCACTTT